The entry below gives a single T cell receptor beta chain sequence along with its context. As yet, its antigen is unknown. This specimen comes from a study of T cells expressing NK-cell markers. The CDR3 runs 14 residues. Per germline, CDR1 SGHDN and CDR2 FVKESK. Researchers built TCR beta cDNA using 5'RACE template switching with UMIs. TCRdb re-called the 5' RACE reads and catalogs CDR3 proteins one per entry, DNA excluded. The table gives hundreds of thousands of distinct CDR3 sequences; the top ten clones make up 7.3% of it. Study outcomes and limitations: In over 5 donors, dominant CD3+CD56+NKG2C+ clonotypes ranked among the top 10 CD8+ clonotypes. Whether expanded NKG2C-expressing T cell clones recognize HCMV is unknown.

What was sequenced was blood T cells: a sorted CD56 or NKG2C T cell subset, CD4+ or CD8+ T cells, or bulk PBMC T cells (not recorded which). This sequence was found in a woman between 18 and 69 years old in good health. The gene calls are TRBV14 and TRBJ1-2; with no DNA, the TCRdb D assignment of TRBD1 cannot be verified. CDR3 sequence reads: CASSQDQGYYGYTF.